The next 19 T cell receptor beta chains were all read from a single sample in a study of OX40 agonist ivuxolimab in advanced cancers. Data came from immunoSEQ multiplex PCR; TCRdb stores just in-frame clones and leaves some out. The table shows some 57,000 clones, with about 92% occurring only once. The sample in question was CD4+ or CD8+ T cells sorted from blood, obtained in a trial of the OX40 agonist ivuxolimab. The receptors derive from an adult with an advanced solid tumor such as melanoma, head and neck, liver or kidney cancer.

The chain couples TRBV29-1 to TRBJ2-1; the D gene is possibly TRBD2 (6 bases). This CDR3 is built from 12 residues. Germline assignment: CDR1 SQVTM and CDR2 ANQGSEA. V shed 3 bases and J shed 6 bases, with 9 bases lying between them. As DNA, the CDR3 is TGCAGCGTTGAGACTAGAGGCAATGAGCAGTTCTTC. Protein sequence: CSVETRGNEQFF.

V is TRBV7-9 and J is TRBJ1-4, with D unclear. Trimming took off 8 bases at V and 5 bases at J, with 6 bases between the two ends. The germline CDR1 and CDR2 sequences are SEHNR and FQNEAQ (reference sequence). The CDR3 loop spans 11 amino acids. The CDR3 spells CASRGNEKLFF. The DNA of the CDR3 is TGTGCCAGCCGTGGAAATGAAAAACTGTTTTTT.

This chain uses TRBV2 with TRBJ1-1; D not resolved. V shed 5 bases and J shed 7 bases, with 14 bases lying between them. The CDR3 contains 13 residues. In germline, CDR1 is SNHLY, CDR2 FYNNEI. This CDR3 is CASSSQTGVEAFF. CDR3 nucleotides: TGTGCCAGCAGTAGCCAGACGGGTGTTGAAGCTTTCTTT.

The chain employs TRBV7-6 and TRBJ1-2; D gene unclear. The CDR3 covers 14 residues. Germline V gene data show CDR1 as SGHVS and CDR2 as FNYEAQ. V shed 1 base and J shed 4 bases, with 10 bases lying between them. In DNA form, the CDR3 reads TGTGCCAGCAGCTTAGGTACCAAGTTCTATGGCTACACCTTC. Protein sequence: CASSLGTKFYGYTF. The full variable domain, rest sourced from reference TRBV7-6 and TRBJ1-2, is GAGVSQSPRYKVTKRGQDVALRCDPISGHVSLYWYRQALGQGPEFLTYFNYEAQQDKSGLPNDRFSAERPEGSISTLTIQRTEQRDSAMYRCASSLGTKFYGYTFGSGTRLTVV.

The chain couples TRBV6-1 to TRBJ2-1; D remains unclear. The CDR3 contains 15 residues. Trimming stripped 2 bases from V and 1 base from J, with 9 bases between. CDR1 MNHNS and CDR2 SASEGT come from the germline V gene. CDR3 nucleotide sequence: TGTGCCAGCAGTGAACTTGGTGGGTCCTACAATGAGCAGTTCTTC. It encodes CASSELGGSYNEQFF.

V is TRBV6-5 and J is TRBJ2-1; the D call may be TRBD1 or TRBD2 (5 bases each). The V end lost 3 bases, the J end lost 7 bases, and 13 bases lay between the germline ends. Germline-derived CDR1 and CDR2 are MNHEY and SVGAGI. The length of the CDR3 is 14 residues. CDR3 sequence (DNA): TGTGCCAGCAGTTATAAGGGGACGCAGAATGAGCAGTTCTTC. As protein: CASSYKGTQNEQFF.

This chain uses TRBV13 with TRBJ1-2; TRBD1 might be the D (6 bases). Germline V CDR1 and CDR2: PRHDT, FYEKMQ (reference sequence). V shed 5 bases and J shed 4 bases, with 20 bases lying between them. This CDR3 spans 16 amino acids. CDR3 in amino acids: CASSLGGAVTSYGYTF. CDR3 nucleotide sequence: TGTGCCAGCAGCCTGGGGGGGGCCGTGACCTCCTATGGCTACACCTTC.

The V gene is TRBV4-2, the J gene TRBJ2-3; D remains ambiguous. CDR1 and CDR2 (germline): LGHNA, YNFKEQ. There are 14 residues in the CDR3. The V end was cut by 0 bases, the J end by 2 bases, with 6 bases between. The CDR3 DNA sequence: TGTGCCAGCAGCCAAGATTTCGCCACAGATACGCAGTATTTT. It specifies CASSQDFATDTQYF.

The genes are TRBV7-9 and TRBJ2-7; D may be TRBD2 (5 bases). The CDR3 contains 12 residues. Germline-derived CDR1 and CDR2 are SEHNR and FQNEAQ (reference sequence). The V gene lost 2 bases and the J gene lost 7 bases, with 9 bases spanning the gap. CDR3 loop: CASSLFGGEQYF. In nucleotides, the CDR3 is TGTGCCAGCAGCTTATTCGGAGGAGAGCAGTACTTC.

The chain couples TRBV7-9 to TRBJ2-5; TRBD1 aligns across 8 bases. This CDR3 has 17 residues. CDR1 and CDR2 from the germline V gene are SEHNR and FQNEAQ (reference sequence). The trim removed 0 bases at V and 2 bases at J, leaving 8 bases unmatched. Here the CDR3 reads CASSLAGGQGEQETQYF. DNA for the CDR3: TGTGCCAGCAGCTTAGCGGGAGGACAGGGAGAGCAAGAGACCCAGTACTTC.

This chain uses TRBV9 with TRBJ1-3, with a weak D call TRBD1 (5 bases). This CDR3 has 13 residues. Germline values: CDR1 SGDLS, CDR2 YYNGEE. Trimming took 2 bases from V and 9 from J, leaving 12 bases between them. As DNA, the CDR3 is TGTGCCAGCAGCGTTTCCAGGGATGGCACCATATATTTT. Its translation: CASSVSRDGTIYF.

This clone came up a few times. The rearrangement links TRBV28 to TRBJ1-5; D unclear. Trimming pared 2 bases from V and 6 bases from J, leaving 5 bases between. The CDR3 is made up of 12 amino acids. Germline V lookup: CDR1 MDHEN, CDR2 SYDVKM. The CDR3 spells CASSLGSQPQHF. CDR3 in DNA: TGTGCCAGCAGTTTAGGGTCTCAGCCCCAGCATTTT. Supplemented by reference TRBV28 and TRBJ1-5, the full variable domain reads DVKVTQSSRYLVKRTGEKVFLECVQDMDHENMFWYRQDPGLGLRLIYFSYDVKMKEKGDIPEGYSVSREKKERFSLILESASTNQTSMYLCASSLGSQPQHFGDGTRLSIL.

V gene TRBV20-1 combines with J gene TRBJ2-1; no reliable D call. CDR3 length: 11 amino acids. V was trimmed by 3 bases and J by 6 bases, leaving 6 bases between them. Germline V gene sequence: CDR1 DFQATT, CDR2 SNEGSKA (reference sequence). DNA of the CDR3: TGCAGTGCTAGTCTTCCCAATGAGCAGTTCTTC. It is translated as CSASLPNEQFF.

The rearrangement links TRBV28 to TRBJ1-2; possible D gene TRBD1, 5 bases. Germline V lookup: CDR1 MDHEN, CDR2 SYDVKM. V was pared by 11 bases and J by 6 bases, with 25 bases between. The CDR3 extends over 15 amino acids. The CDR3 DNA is TGTGCCCGGAGGGGAAGCAGGCCCCTTGAGGATGGCTACACCTTC. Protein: CARRGSRPLEDGYTF.

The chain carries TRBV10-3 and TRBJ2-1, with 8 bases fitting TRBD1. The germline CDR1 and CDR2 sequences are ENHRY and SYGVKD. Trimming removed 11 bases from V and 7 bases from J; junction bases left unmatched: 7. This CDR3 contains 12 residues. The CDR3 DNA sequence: TGTGCCTCCGGACAGGGCGAGAATGAGCAGTTCTTC. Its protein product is CASGQGENEQFF.

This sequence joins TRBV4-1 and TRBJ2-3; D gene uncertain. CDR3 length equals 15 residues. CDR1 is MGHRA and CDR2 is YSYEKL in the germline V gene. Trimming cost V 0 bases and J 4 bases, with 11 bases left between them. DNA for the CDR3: TGCGCCAGCAGCCAAGACGGTTTTAATGCAGATACGCAGTATTTT. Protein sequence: CASSQDGFNADTQYF.

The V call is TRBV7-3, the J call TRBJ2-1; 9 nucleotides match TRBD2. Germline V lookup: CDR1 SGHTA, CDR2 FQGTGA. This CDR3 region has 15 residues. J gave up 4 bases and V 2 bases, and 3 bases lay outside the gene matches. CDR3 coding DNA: TGTGCCAGCAGCTTAGGGACTAGCAGGTACAATGAGCAGTTCTTC. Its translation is CASSLGTSRYNEQFF.

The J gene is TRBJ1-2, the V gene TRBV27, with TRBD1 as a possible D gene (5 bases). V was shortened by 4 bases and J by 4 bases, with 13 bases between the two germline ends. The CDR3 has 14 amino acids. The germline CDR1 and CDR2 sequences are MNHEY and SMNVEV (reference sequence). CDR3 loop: CASSSRVSGYGYTF. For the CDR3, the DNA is TGTGCCAGCAGTTCCAGGGTCTCAGGCTATGGCTACACCTTC.

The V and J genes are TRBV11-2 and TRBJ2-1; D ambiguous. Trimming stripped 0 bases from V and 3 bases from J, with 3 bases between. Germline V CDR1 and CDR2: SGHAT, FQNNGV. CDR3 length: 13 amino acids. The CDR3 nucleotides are TGTGCCAGCAGCTTAGACCTCTACAATGAGCAGTTCTTC. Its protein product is CASSLDLYNEQFF.